This T cell receptor (beta chain) was found in a study of T cell changes during pregnancy in multiple sclerosis. Assay: immunoSEQ multiplex PCR; the TCRdb copy retains only in-frame clones and omits some. Seen here are roughly 30,000 clones, approximately 91% observed once, and the top ten hold about 6.8%. CDR3 length: 13 amino acids. Germline V gene sequence: CDR1 SGHVS, CDR2 FNYEAQ. Trimming stripped 1 base from V and 13 bases from J, with 13 bases between. The receptor's source is a female donor with multiple sclerosis, enrolled in a pregnancy study. This material consisted of CD8+ T cells from peripheral blood mononuclear cells, taken after pregnancy. The V and J genes are TRBV7-6 and TRBJ1-4, with a tentative D call TRBD1 (5 bases). This CDR3 is CASSLEPRGLLFF. In nucleotides, the CDR3 is TGTGCCAGCAGCTTAGAACCCCGGGGACTACTGTTTTTT. Combining the CDR3 with reference TRBV7-6 and TRBJ1-4 gives the whole variable domain GAGVSQSPRYKVTKRGQDVALRCDPISGHVSLYWYRQALGQGPEFLTYFNYEAQQDKSGLPNDRFSAERPEGSISTLTIQRTEQRDSAMYRCASSLEPRGLLFFGSGTQLSVL.